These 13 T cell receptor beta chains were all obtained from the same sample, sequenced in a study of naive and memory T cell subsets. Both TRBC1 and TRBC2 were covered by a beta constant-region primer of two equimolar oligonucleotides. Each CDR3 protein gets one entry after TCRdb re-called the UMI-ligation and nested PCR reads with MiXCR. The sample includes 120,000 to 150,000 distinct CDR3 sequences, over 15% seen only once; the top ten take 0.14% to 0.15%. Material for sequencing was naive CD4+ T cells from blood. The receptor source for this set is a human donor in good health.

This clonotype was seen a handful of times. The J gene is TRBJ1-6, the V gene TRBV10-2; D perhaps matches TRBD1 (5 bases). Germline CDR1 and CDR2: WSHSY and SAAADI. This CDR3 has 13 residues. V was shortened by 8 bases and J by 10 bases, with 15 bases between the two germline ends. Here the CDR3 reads CASGWDLGSPLHF. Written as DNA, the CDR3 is TGCGCCAGCGGGTGGGACTTAGGGTCACCCCTCCACTTT.

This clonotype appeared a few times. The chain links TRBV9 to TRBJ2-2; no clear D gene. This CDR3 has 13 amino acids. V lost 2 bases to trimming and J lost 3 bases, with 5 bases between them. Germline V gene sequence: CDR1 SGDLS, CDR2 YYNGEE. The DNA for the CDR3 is TGTGCCAGCAGCGTCGATTACACCGGGGAGCTGTTTTTT. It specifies CASSVDYTGELFF.

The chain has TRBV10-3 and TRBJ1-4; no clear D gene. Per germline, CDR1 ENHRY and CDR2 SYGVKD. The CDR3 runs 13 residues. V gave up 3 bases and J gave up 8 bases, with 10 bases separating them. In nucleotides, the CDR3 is TGTGCCATCAGTGACGGGAGAAGCGAAAAACTGTTTTTT. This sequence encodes CAISDGRSEKLFF.

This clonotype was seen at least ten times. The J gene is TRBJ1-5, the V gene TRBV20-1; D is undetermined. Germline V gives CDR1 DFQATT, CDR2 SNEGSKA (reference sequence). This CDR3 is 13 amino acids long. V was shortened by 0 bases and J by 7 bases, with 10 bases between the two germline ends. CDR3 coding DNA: TGCAGTGCTAGAGACGAGGTTCGCCAGCCCCAGCATTTT. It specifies CSARDEVRQPQHF.

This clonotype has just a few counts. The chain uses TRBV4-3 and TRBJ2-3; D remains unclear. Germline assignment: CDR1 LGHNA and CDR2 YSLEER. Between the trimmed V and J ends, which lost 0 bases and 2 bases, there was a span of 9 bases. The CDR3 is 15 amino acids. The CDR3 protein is CASSQDLGPTDTQYF. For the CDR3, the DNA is TGCGCCAGCAGCCAAGATCTTGGCCCCACAGATACGCAGTATTTT.

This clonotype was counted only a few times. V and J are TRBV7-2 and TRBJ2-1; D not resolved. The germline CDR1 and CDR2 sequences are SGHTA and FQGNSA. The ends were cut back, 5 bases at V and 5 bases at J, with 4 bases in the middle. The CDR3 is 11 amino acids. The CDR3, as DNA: TGTGCCAGCAGCGCTAACAATGAGCAGTTCTTC. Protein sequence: CASSANNEQFF.

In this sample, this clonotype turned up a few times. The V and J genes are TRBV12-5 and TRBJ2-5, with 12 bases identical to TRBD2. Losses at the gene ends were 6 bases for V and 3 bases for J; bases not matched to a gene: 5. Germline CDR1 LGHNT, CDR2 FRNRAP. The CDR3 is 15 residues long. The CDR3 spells CASGSGLAGKETQYF. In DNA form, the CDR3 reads TGTGCTAGTGGCTCAGGACTAGCGGGAAAAGAGACCCAGTACTTC.

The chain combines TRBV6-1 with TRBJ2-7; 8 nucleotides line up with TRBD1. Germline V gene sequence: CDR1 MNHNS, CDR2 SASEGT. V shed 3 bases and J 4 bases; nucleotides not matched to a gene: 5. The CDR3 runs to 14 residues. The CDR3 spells CASSEDRDTYEQYF. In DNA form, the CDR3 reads TGTGCCAGCAGTGAGGACAGGGACACTTACGAGCAGTACTTC.

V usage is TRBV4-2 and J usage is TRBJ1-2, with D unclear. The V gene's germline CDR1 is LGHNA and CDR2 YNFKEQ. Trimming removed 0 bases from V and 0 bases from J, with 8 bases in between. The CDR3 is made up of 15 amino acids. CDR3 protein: CASSQESPPNYGYTF. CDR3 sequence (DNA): TGTGCCAGCAGCCAAGAGTCGCCACCTAACTATGGCTACACCTTC.

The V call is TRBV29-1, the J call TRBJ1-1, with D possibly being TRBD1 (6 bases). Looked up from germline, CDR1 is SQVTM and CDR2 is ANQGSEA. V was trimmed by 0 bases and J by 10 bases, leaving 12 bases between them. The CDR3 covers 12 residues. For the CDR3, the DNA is TGCAGCGTTGAAGATATCCGGACAGCAGCTTTCTTT. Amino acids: CSVEDIRTAAFF.

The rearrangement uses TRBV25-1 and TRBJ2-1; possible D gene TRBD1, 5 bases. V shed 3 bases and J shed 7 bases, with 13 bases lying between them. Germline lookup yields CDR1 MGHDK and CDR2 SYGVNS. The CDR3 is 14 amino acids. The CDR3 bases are TGTGCCAGCAGTGACAGGGAAGTTTGGAATGAGCAGTTCTTC. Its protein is CASSDREVWNEQFF.

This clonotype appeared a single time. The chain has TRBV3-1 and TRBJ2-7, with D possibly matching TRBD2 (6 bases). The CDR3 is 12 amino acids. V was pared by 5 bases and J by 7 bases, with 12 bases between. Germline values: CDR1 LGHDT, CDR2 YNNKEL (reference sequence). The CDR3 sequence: CASSSHGGEQYF. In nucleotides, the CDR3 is TGTGCCAGCAGCTCCCATGGGGGGGAGCAGTACTTC.

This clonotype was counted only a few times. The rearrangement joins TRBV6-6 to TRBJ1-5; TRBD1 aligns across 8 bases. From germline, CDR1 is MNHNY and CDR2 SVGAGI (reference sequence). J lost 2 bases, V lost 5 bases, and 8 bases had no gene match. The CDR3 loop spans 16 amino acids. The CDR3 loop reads CASSQQGAVRNQPQHF. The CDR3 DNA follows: TGTGCCAGCAGTCAGCAGGGGGCGGTTCGCAATCAGCCCCAGCATTTT.